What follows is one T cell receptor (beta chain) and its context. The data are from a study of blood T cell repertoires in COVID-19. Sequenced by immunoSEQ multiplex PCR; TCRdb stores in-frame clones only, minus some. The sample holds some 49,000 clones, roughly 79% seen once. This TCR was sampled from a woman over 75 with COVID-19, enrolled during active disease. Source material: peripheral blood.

CDR3 bases: TGTGCCAGCAGCCAAGGAATAGGGGACAGTGAAGCTTTCTTT. Translated, it gives CASSQGIGDSEAFF. The chain is built from TRBV9 and TRBJ1-1; TRBD1 matches 7 bases. The CDR3 extends over 14 amino acids. Germline assignment: CDR1 SGDLS and CDR2 YYNGEE. V lost 4 bases, J lost 7 bases, and 10 bases stayed unmatched.